What follows describes a single T cell receptor beta chain. What it recognizes is unknown. Documented time point: blood at routine non-recurrence follow-up after resection. Frozen PBMC, nontumor lung or tumor provided whole RNA, which was sequenced unsorted. This record comes from a study of spatial heterogeneity in lung cancer. Study-wide background: Samples were obtained from 70 or so donors, all untreated early-stage non-small cell lung cancer patients. Detection of beta-chain sequences consistently exceeded that of alpha-chain sequences. In raw reads, more than nine appearances on average were recorded for each unique TCR and UMI combination. Points from the study as a whole: More often at tumor resection than at routine follow-up, ubiquitous expanded tumor TCRs were detected in the blood.

The CDR3 length is 16 residues. Between the trimmed V and J ends, which lost 2 bases and 0 bases, there was a span of 13 bases. The germline CDR1 and CDR2 sequences are SGHDT and YYEEEE. TCRdb redid the calling of the 5' RACE reads with MiXCR, one entry per CDR3 protein. The repertoire holds around 110,000 distinct CDR3 sequences, 12% seen once, with roughly 15% in the top ten. This sequence joins TRBV5-6 and TRBJ2-3, with D hard to call. The sequencing here drew on PBMCs, taken at follow-up. This receptor was obtained from a male donor with early-stage non-small cell lung cancer. CDR3: CASSFLDGASTDTQYF. CDR3 nucleotides: TGTGCCAGCAGCTTCCTGGACGGCGCTAGCACAGATACGCAGTATTTT.